Listed below are T cell receptor beta chains from one sample, sequenced in a study of T-cell reconstitution after alpha-beta-depleted transplantation in children. TCRdb reprocessed the PCR reads with MiXCR, giving one entry per CDR3 protein. The sample has roughly 90,000 distinct CDR3 sequences, less than 15% seen once. The sample here was PBMCs from the stem cell graft donor, taken from the stem cell graft. The source of these receptors is a human donor who donated a stem cell graft to a child with inherited bone marrow failure. Each CDR3 is given with its conserved first and last residue. The D gene is left open where the match is weak. The listing skips clone size in some rows; elsewhere it reads once, few, many or a size class.

size	V	J	D	CDR3	DNA
many	TRBV12-3/TRBV12-4	TRBJ1-2	NA	CASSASPGTFFNYGYTF	TGTGCCAGCAGTGCAAGTCCAGGGACCTTCTTTAACTATGGCTACACCTTC
many	TRBV12-3/TRBV12-4	TRBJ1-3	NA	CASSYPSPGNTIYF	TGTGCCAGCAGTTACCCCAGCCCTGGAAACACCATATATTTT
many	TRBV4-2	TRBJ1-1	TRBD1	CASSQGTGEFPEAFF	TGTGCCAGCAGCCAGGGGACAGGGGAATTTCCTGAAGCTTTCTTT
few	TRBV6-1	TRBJ2-1	NA	CAAEDTYNEQFF	TGTGCCGCGGAGGACACCTACAATGAGCAGTTCTTC
many	TRBV3-1	TRBJ1-1	NA	CASTPLRDTEAFF	TGTGCCAGCACCCCGTTAAGGGACACTGAAGCTTTCTTT
many	TRBV5-1	TRBJ1-5	NA	CASSFGGNDQPQHF	TGCGCCAGCAGCTTTGGGGGGAATGATCAGCCCCAGCATTTT
many	TRBV20-1	TRBJ2-7	NA	CSAVIGGLSYEQYF	TGCAGTGCCGTAATAGGGGGTCTGTCCTACGAGCAGTACTTC
many	TRBV20-1	TRBJ2-1	NA	CSARPRSSSYNEQFF	TGCAGTGCTAGACCTCGCTCCAGCTCCTACAATGAGCAGTTCTTC
many	TRBV11-2	TRBJ2-5	NA	CASSPGRVQETQYF	TGTGCCAGCAGCCCGGGACGCGTCCAAGAGACCCAGTACTTC
many	TRBV24-1	TRBJ2-2	TRBD1	CATSAGGTGELFF	TGTGCCACCAGTGCAGGGGGCACCGGGGAGCTGTTTTTT
many	TRBV29-1	TRBJ1-2	NA	CSVGGVEGYTF	TGCAGCGTTGGCGGGGTGGAAGGCTACACCTTC
NA	TRBV5-5	TRBJ2-7	TRBD1	CASRSQQGVEQYF	TGTGCCAGCAGATCCCAACAGGGGGTCGAGCAGTACTTC
many	TRBV4-3	TRBJ1-2	NA	CASSQDRGGPHGYTF	TGCGCCAGCAGCCAAGATCGGGGAGGACCCCATGGCTACACCTTC
many	TRBV20-1	TRBJ1-4	NA	CSARGQDAATNEKLFF	TGCAGTGCTAGAGGGCAGGACGCTGCAACTAATGAAAAACTGTTTTTT
many	TRBV5-6	TRBJ2-7	TRBD1	CASSHRTGLSYEQYF	TGTGCCAGCAGCCACCGGACAGGGCTATCCTACGAGCAGTACTTC
many	TRBV9	TRBJ2-3	NA	CASSYRPATDTQYF	TGTGCCAGCAGCTATCGGCCCGCTACAGATACGCAGTATTTT
many	TRBV30	TRBJ1-2	TRBD1	CAWCRDRPRGYTF	TGTGCCTGGTGCAGGGACAGACCGAGGGGCTACACCTTC
NA	TRBV5-1	TRBJ2-1	TRBD1	CASSPGQGSEQFF	TGCGCCAGCAGCCCGGGACAGGGCAGTGAGCAGTTCTTC
many	TRBV7-2	TRBJ1-1	NA	CASSVSPDTEAFF	TGTGCCAGCAGCGTTTCCCCGGACACAGAAGCTTTCTTT
many	TRBV7-3	TRBJ1-1	NA	CASSLTPSGTEAFF	TGTGCCAGCAGCTTAACCCCCTCGGGAACTGAAGCTTTCTTT
many	TRBV5-1	TRBJ2-3	TRBD1	CASSSRGPRDTQYF	TGCGCCAGCAGCTCCAGGGGGCCTCGAGATACGCAGTATTTT
few	TRBV4-3	TRBJ1-1	NA	CASSQDGHAGTEAFF	TGCGCCAGCAGCCAGGACGGCCACGCCGGCACTGAAGCTTTCTTT
many	TRBV5-6	TRBJ2-3	TRBD1	CASSFPDREADTQYF	TGTGCCAGCAGCTTCCCGGACAGGGAGGCAGATACGCAGTATTTT
many	TRBV10-3	TRBJ1-2	NA	CAISAGQYGYTF	TGTGCCATCAGCGCCGGACAGTATGGCTACACCTTC
many	TRBV29-1	TRBJ1-1	NA	CSAGVGRWTEAFF	TGCAGCGCTGGTGTGGGACGTTGGACTGAAGCTTTCTTT
many	TRBV12-3/TRBV12-4	TRBJ2-7	TRBD2	CASSFGTSGGDSYEQYF	TGTGCCAGCAGTTTCGGGACTAGCGGGGGGGATTCCTACGAGCAGTACTTC
many	TRBV9	TRBJ1-1	NA	CASSVADLSGTEAFF	TGTGCCAGCAGCGTAGCGGATCTTAGTGGCACTGAAGCTTTCTTT
many	TRBV6-2/TRBV6-3	TRBJ2-1	NA	CASSYSDGMTEQFF	TGTGCCAGCAGTTACTCGGACGGAATGACTGAGCAGTTCTTC
NA	TRBV20-1	TRBJ2-7	TRBD2	CSAKLAGGSYEQYF	TGCAGTGCAAAACTAGCGGGGGGATCCTACGAGCAGTACTTC